The 19 T cell receptor beta chains below were found in one sample sequenced in a study of neoadjuvant anti-PD-1 for oral cavity cancer. Clones were sequenced by immunoSEQ multiplex PCR, and TCRdb holds only the in-frame ones, with some missing. The sample has 60,000 to 80,000 clones, around 85% seen once. Sequencing was performed on PBMCs, taken before nivolumab (anti-PD-1) treatment. The receptor set was obtained from a person aged 40 to 85 with oral cavity squamous cell carcinoma.

The V call is TRBV7-3, the J call TRBJ2-1, with TRBD2 identical over 13 bases. Germline-derived CDR1 and CDR2 are SGHTA and FQGTGA. V lost 4 bases and J lost 8; bases outside the gene matches: 2. There are 14 residues in the CDR3. CDR3 in amino acids: CASSSGLAGDEQFF. The CDR3 bases are TGTGCCAGCAGCTCCGGACTAGCGGGAGATGAGCAGTTCTTC.

This clone has a handful of counts. The chain has TRBV7-3 and TRBJ2-1, with 15 bases aligning to TRBD2. The CDR3 has 16 amino acids. CDR1 is SGHTA and CDR2 is FQGTGA in the germline V gene. J gave up 15 bases and V 4 bases, and 13 bases lay outside the gene matches. Here the CDR3 reads CASSSPGLAGGTGLFF. The CDR3 DNA reads as TGTGCCAGCAGCTCCCCGGGACTAGCGGGAGGAACGGGTCTGTTCTTC.

This sequence joins TRBV10-3 and TRBJ1-1; 7 bases line up with TRBD1. The trim removed 10 bases at V and 1 base at J, leaving 6 bases unmatched. In germline, CDR1 is ENHRY, CDR2 SYGVKD. The CDR3 has 13 residues. DNA for the CDR3: TGTGCCAGCCATGGACAGGAGAACACTGAAGCTTTCTTT. Encoded protein: CASHGQENTEAFF.

V usage is TRBV2 and J usage is TRBJ2-7; perhaps TRBD2 as D (7 bases). The CDR3 runs to 14 residues. V was cut by 6 bases and J by 6 bases, with 18 bases left in between. Per germline, CDR1 SNHLY and CDR2 FYNNEI. CDR3 region: CASSSRWGGGEQYF. The CDR3 DNA sequence: TGTGCCAGCAGCTCTCGTTGGGGGGGCGGCGAGCAGTACTTC.

V usage is TRBV4-2 and J usage is TRBJ2-1; 11 bases are a match to TRBD2. This CDR3 comprises 15 residues. From germline, CDR1 is LGHNA and CDR2 YNFKEQ. V lost 3 bases and J lost 8; bases outside the gene matches: 6. CDR3 in amino acids: CASSQLSGGADEQFF. The CDR3 DNA is TGTGCCAGCAGCCAGCTTAGCGGGGGGGCAGATGAGCAGTTCTTC.

The rearrangement links TRBV4-1 to TRBJ2-6; possibly TRBD2 for D (5 bases). Trimming pared 5 bases from V and 0 bases from J, leaving 11 bases between. CDR1 and CDR2 from the germline V gene are MGHRA and YSYEKL. The CDR3 length is 16 residues. CDR3 bases: TGCGCCAGCAGCTTCGGACGGGACTCTGGGGCCAACGTCCTGACTTTC. Its translation: CASSFGRDSGANVLTF.

This chain joins TRBV11-2 and TRBJ2-7, with D possibly TRBD1 on 5 matching bases. Trimming removed 1 base from V and 3 bases from J, with 7 bases in between. CDR1 and CDR2 (germline): SGHAT, FQNNGV. The CDR3 totals 13 residues. This CDR3 reads CASSLGQYYEQYF. The CDR3 region has the DNA TGTGCCAGCAGCTTAGGACAGTACTACGAGCAGTACTTC.

The J gene is TRBJ2-1, the V gene TRBV5-1, with 9 bases lining up with TRBD2. V was pared by 0 bases and J by 9 bases, with 4 bases of the junction left unmatched. The CDR3 is 14 residues long. Germline V gives CDR1 SGHRS, CDR2 YFSETQ. The CDR3 DNA reads TGCGCCAGCAGCTTGGATGGGACTAGCTCTGAGCAGTTCTTC. Protein: CASSLDGTSSEQFF. Full variable domain (missing parts from reference TRBV5-1 and TRBJ2-1): KAGVTQTPRYLIKTRGQQVTLSCSPISGHRSVSWYQQTPGQGLQFLFEYFSETQRNKGNFPGRFSGRQFSNSRSEMNVSTLELGDSALYLCASSLDGTSSEQFFGPGTRLTVL.

This clone has just a few counts. The rearrangement links TRBV6-5 to TRBJ1-5, with a tentative D call TRBD1 (6 bases). Germline V lookup: CDR1 MNHEY, CDR2 SVGAGI. V was pared by 0 bases and J by 4 bases, with 10 bases between. This CDR3 is 15 amino acids long. Here the CDR3 DNA reads TGTGCCAGCAGTTACTCGGACAGCGGAAATCAGCCCCAGCATTTT. It translates to CASSYSDSGNQPQHF.

This sequence joins TRBV6-4 and TRBJ2-1; TRBD1 might be the D (7 bases). Between the trimmed V and J ends, which lost 6 bases and 6 bases, there was a span of 18 bases. This CDR3 has 15 residues. Germline CDR1 reads MRHNA; CDR2 reads SNTAGT. The CDR3 DNA follows: TGTGCCAGCAGAGAGGGGGCAGGGAGGAGCAATGAGCAGTTCTTC. It encodes CASREGAGRSNEQFF.

J is TRBJ2-2 and V is TRBV2; D is possibly TRBD2 (7 bases). Germline loops: CDR1 SNHLY, CDR2 FYNNEI. The CDR3 runs to 15 residues. Trimming left V 9 bases short and J 4 bases short, with 18 bases between. The CDR3 DNA reads as TGTGCCAGAGGGGGAGGGCAGGGTCGCACCGGGGAGCTGTTTTTT. Residues: CARGGGQGRTGELFF. The variable domain in full, with the rest retrieved from reference TRBV2 and TRBJ2-2, is EPEVTQTPSHQVTQMGQEVILRCVPISNHLYFYWYRQILGQKVEFLVSFYNNEISEKSEIFDDQFSVERPDGSNFTLKIRSTKLEDSAMYFCARGGGQGRTGELFFGEGSRLTVL.

The chain recombines TRBV11-3 with TRBJ2-3; tentatively, D is TRBD2 (5 bases). Trimming cost V 4 bases and J 2 bases, with 16 bases left between them. Looked up from germline, CDR1 is SGHNT and CDR2 is YENEEA. This CDR3 region has 16 residues. The DNA of the CDR3 is TGTGCCAGCAGCTCGCGGTTGGAGGACCTCACAGATACGCAGTATTTT. Its translation: CASSSRLEDLTDTQYF. The variable domain in full, completed from reference TRBV11-3 and TRBJ2-3, reads EAGVVQSPRYKIIEKKQPVAFWCNPISGHNTLYWYLQNLGQGPELLIRYENEEAVDDSQLPKDRFSAERLKGVDSTLKIQPAELGDSAVYLCASSSRLEDLTDTQYFGPGTRLTVL.

The rearrangement joins TRBV28 to TRBJ2-2; no reliable D call. Trimming took off 4 bases at V and 3 bases at J, with 9 bases between the two ends. Germline V lookup: CDR1 MDHEN, CDR2 SYDVKM. This CDR3 has 14 amino acids. The CDR3 coding sequence is TGTGCCAGCAGTTCAGGCTGGGACACCGGGGAGCTGTTTTTT. This gives the protein CASSSGWDTGELFF.

V is TRBV28 and J is TRBJ2-3; D is ambiguous. The V gene lost 3 bases and the J gene lost 3 bases, with 10 bases spanning the gap. The CDR3 covers 14 residues. CDR1 MDHEN and CDR2 SYDVKM come from the germline V gene. CDR3 DNA sequence: TGTGCCAGCAGTTTCGTGATGGGGACAGATACGCAGTATTTT. The encoded protein is CASSFVMGTDTQYF.

The chain employs TRBV28 and TRBJ2-2; no firm D call. Per the germline V gene, CDR1 is MDHEN and CDR2 is SYDVKM. Trimming removed 3 bases at V and 0 bases at J, with 11 bases between. The CDR3 runs to 16 residues. The CDR3, as DNA: TGTGCCAGCAGTTTTTCCACCACTTCGAACACCGGGGAGCTGTTTTTT. Protein sequence: CASSFSTTSNTGELFF.

The CDR3 DNA is TGTGCCAGCAGCTCAGGTGGGGGAGAGACCCAGTACTTC. This gives the protein CASSSGGGETQYF. The chain has TRBV5-6 and TRBJ2-5; D possibly uses TRBD1 or TRBD2 (5 bases each). Germline values: CDR1 SGHDT, CDR2 YYEEEE. V was trimmed by 3 bases and J by 4 bases, leaving 10 bases between them. The CDR3 has 13 residues.

The chain links TRBV5-1 to TRBJ2-1; D possibly uses TRBD1 or TRBD2 (5 bases each). CDR3 length: 17 amino acids. Germline V CDR1 and CDR2: SGHRS, YFSETQ. With 4 bases removed from V and 1 base from J, the gap between germline ends came to 18 bases. CDR3 sequence: CASSPSGGGPSYNEQFF. CDR3 nucleotides: TGCGCCAGCAGCCCGTCTGGTGGGGGACCTTCCTACAATGAGCAGTTCTTC.

There are a few counts of this clone. J is TRBJ1-1 and V is TRBV5-6; 8 bases fit TRBD1. Losses at the gene ends were 5 bases for V and 3 bases for J; bases not matched to a gene: 9. Germline CDR1 and CDR2: SGHDT and YYEEEE. This CDR3 is built from 15 residues. CDR3 in amino acids: CASSSYDRGDTEAFF. The CDR3 DNA is TGTGCCAGCAGTTCTTACGACAGGGGAGACACTGAAGCTTTCTTT.

The gene calls are TRBV6-5 and TRBJ1-2; 9 nucleotides match TRBD1. CDR1 and CDR2 from the germline V gene are MNHEY and SVGAGI. The V and J ends lost 0 bases and 4 bases, in that order; junction bases with no gene match: 6. The CDR3 loop spans 16 amino acids. CDR3 sequence reads: CASSYSGQGSLYGYTF. The CDR3 region has the DNA TGTGCCAGCAGTTACTCGGGACAGGGTTCTCTCTATGGCTACACCTTC.